This paragraph covers one T cell receptor (beta chain) sequence. Its antigen is as yet unknown. TCRdb's copy holds only in-frame clones and misses some; the assay was immunoSEQ multiplex PCR. The sample shows 560,000 or so clones, approximately 96% of them seen only once. The entry originates in a study of shared clonotypes between healthy human individuals. Study information: The composition of the donors was a couple of women and three men aged 18 to 49.

Terminally differentiated effector memory CD45RA+ cells were excluded by CCR7 positive selection of CD45RO-negative cells. Donation came from healthy HIV-negative adults that had no recent acute infections or vaccinations. Findings and limits, study-wide: Researchers found naive subsets generally carried larger estimated richness than memory subsets.

From germline, CDR1 is SEHNR and CDR2 FQNEAQ (reference sequence). The CDR3 contains 14 residues. Trimming took off 5 bases at V and 4 bases at J, with 15 bases between the two ends. The source is a woman under 40 in good health. Sequencing input: naive CD8+ T cells sorted from blood. This sequence joins TRBV7-9 and TRBJ2-7; no firm D call. This CDR3 reads CASSPGGSHYEQYF. The CDR3 nucleotides are TGTGCCAGCAGCCCAGGTGGTAGCCATTACGAGCAGTACTTC.